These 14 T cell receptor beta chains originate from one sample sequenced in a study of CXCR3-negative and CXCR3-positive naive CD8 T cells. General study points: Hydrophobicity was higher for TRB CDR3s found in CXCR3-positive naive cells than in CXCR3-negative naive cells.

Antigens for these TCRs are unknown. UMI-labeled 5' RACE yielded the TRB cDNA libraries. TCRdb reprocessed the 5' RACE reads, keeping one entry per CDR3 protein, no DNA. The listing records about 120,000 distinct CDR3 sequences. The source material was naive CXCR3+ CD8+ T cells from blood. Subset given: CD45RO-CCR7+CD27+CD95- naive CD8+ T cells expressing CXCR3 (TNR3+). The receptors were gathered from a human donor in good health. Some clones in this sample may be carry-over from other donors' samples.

The CDR3 reads CASSQDLTGDSYEQYF. The J gene is TRBJ2-7, the V gene TRBV3-1; the D gene TCRdb calls, TRBD1, cannot be checked with no DNA. Germline V lookup: CDR1 LGHDT, CDR2 YNNKEL (reference sequence). The CDR3 extends over 16 amino acids.

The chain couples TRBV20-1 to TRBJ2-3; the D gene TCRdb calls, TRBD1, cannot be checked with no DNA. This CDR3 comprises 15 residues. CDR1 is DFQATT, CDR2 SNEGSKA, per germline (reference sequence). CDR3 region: CSARATTRETDTQYF.

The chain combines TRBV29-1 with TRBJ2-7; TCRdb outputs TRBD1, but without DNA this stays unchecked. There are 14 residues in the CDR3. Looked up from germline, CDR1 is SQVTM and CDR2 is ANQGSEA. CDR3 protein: CSPRQGSKPYEQYF.

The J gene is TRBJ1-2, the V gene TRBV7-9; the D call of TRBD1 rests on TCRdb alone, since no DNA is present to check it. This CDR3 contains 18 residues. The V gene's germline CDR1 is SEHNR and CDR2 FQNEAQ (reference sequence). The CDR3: CASSSTAPTRVRNYGYTF. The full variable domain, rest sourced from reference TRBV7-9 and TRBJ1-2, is DTGVSQNPRHKITKRGQNVTFRCDPISEHNRLYWYRQTLGQGPEFLTYFQNEAQLEKSRLLSDRFSAERPKGSFSTLEIQRTEQGDSAMYLCASSSTAPTRVRNYGYTFGSGTRLTVV.

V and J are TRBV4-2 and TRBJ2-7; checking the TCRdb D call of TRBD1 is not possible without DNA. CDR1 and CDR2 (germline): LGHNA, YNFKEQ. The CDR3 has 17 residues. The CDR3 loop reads CASSQEGPGTGDYEQYF.

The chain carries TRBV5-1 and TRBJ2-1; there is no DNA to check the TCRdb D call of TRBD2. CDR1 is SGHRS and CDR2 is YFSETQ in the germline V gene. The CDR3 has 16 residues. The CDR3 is CASSLETSGNYNEQFF. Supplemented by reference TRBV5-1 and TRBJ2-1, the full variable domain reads KAGVTQTPRYLIKTRGQQVTLSCSPISGHRSVSWYQQTPGQGLQFLFEYFSETQRNKGNFPGRFSGRQFSNSRSEMNVSTLELGDSALYLCASSLETSGNYNEQFFGPGTRLTVL.

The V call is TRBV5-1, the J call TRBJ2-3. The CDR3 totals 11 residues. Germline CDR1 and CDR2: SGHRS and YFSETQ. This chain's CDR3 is CASMGIDTQYF. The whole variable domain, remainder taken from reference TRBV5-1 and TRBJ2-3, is KAGVTQTPRYLIKTRGQQVTLSCSPISGHRSVSWYQQTPGQGLQFLFEYFSETQRNKGNFPGRFSGRQFSNSRSEMNVSTLELGDSALYLCASMGIDTQYFGPGTRLTVL.

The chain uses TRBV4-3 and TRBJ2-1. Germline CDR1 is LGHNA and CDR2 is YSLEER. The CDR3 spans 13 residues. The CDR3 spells CASSQEEHNEQFF.

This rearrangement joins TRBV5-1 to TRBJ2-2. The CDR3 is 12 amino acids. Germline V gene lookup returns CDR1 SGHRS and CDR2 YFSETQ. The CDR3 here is CASSLEVEELFF.

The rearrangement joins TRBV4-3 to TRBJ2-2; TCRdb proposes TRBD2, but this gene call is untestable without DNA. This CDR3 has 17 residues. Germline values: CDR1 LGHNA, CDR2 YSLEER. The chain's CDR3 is CASSPGLAGQGVGELFF.

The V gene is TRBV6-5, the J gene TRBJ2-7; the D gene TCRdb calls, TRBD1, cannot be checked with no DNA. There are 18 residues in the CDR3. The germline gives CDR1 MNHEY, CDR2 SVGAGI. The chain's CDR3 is CASSPSPPLVNGTYEQYF.

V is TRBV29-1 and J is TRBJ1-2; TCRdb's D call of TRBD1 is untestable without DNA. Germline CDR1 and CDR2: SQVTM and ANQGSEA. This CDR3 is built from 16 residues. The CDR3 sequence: CSVEDTWTGANYGYTF.

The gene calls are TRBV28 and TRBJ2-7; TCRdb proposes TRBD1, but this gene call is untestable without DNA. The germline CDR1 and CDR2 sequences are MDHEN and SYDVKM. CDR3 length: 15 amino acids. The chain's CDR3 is CASSLLQGLSYEQYF.

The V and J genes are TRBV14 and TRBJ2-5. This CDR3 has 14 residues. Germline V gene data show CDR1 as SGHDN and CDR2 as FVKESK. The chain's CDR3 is CASSQDWIQETQYF. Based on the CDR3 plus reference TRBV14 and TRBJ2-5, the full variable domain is EAGVTQFPSHSVIEKGQTVTLRCDPISGHDNLYWYRRVMGKEIKFLLHFVKESKQDESGMPNNRFLAERTGGTYSTLKVQPAELEDSGVYFCASSQDWIQETQYFGPGTRLLVL.